The text below deals with one TCR beta chain. TCRdb re-called the RACE reads through MiXCR, storing one row per CDR3 protein. The sample lists around 42,000 distinct CDR3 sequences; 9.5% to 10% were seen once. Germline CDR1 reads SEHNR; CDR2 reads FQNEAQ (reference sequence). The CDR3 is 16 amino acids. The germline V and J ends were trimmed by 6 bases and 3 bases, with 20 bases remaining between them. The data were taken from a study of human T cells and chemical hapten exposure. Overall study: Patients, a majority of them female, were diagnosed with alopecia areata, totalis or universalis. Minor pooled library volume differences mainly drove per-sample TCR yield variation.

Time point indicated: patch test 2, 6 weeks after DPC sensitization. The treatment denotes: therapeutic diphenylcyclopropenone sensitization with weekly scalp DPC. Before extraction, the whole blood was not fractionated, and total RNA was taken from it. Sample donors consisted of patients with alopecia, aged 18 to 70 years, who were suitable for DPC. V usage is TRBV7-9 and J usage is TRBJ1-2; D perhaps matches TRBD1 (5 bases). Sequenced here: whole blood, sampled in connection with sensitization to the hapten diphenylcyclopropenone (DPC). The receptor was derived from a woman in her 30s with alopecia areata. Some clones in this sample may be carry-over from other donors' samples. CDR3 residues: CASRTGTFTGDYGYTF. CDR3 sequence (DNA): TGTGCCAGCAGGACCGGGACCTTTACTGGGGACTATGGCTACACCTTC. The full variable domain, completed using reference TRBV7-9 and TRBJ1-2, is DTGVSQNPRHKITKRGQNVTFRCDPISEHNRLYWYRQTLGQGPEFLTYFQNEAQLEKSRLLSDRFSAERPKGSFSTLEIQRTEQGDSAMYLCASRTGTFTGDYGYTFGSGTRLTVV.